This T cell receptor (beta chain) was recovered during a study of blood T cell repertoires in COVID-19. Study as a whole: The origin of the acute and convalescent COVID-19 samples was the United States, Italy and Spain. PBMCs, B-cell-depleted T cells, or T cells were the source of the cDNA or gDNA that made up the material.

This clone came up once. V was clipped by 4 bases and J by 0 bases; unmatched bases: 4. The germline gives CDR1 SEHNR, CDR2 FQNEAQ (reference sequence). This CDR3 contains 17 residues. The method was immunoSEQ multiplex PCR; TCRdb's version includes in-frame clones alone and lacks a portion of them. There are 250,000 to 350,000 clones in the sample; more than 75% occur only once, and 2% to 3% lies in the top ten. Recovery meant two consecutive negative NP/OP PCR tests, professional clearance, or resolved symptoms. The sequencing input was PBMCs or T cells enriched from blood (not recorded which). This chain joins TRBV7-9 and TRBJ2-3; 13 bases match TRBD2. The TCR comes from a man aged 55 to 70 who had recovered from COVID-19. Written as DNA, the CDR3 is TGTGCCAGCAGCTCGGGACTAGCGGGATTCAGCACAGATACGCAGTATTTT. Translated, it gives CASSSGLAGFSTDTQYF.